The source of this T cell receptor beta chain is a study of blood T cells in healthy people across ages. Alongside a J-beta primer mix, a sample-barcoded 5' primer served in a second PCR lasting about 7 to 11 cycles. A template-switch adaptor containing 12 random nucleotides labeled each cDNA molecule. TCRdb called the 5' RACE reads again in MiXCR, with one record for every CDR3 protein. This table has some 900,000 distinct CDR3 sequences, 45% to 50% appearing once. About this clonotype: Its antigen is still unknown.

General study results and limits: Diversity of TCR beta correlated strongly with naive T cell percentage.

Trimming removed 1 base from V and 7 bases from J; junction bases left unmatched: 6. Germline CDR1 DFQATT, CDR2 SNEGSKA (reference sequence). The CDR3 is made up of 14 amino acids. The sample consisted of blood. This clonotype was obtained from a man aged 25-45 years in good health. J is TRBJ1-4 and V is TRBV20-1, with 7 nucleotides matching TRBD1. CDR3: CSARVTGWGEKLFF. The CDR3 nucleotides read TGCAGTGCTAGAGTGACAGGGTGGGGTGAAAAACTGTTTTTT.